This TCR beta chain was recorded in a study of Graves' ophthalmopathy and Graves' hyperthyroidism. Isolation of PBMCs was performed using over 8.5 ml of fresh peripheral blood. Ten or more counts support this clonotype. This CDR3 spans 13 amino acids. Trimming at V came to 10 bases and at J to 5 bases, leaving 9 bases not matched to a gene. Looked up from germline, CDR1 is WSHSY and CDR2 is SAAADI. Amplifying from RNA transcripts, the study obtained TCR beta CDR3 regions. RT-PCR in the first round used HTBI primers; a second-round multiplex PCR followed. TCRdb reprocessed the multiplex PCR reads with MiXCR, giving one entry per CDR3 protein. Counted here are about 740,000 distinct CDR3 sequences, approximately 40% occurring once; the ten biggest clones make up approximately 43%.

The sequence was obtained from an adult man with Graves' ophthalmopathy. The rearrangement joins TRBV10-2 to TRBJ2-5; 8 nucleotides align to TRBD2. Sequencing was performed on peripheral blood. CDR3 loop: CATSRGGPETQYF. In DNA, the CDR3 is TGCGCCACAAGTCGGGGGGGGCCGGAGACCCAGTACTTC.